The 10 T cell receptor beta chains presented below share a single source sample, sequenced in a study of cytomegalovirus exposure and HLA in healthy donors (dated by TCRdb to the late 2010s). The library was prepared using the immunoSEQ multiplex PCR assay. The multiplex PCR relied on a mix of 60 forward primers for TCR Vbeta segments and 13 reverse primers for TCR Jbeta segments. TCRdb holds this immuneACCESS table with in-frame rearrangements only. Some clones are missing; in checked studies, unresolved V genes explain under half, and the rest has no known cause. The sample yields 150,000 to 200,000 clones; 80% were counted once. Under 0.85% of the sample is held by the ten biggest clonotypes. The source material was PBMCs. These receptors all stem from a boy between 10 and 17 years old in good health and CMV-seronegative.

V is TRBV7-6 and J is TRBJ2-7; the match to TRBD2 covers 9 bases. V lost 3 bases and J lost 5; bases outside the gene matches: 5. There are 14 residues in the CDR3. Germline-derived CDR1 and CDR2 are SGHVS and FNYEAQ. The CDR3, as DNA: TGTGCCAGCAGCTTGCGGGAGGGCCGGGACGAGCAGTACTTC. Its translation: CASSLREGRDEQYF.

V gene TRBV27 combines with J gene TRBJ2-5; 8 positions match TRBD1. The CDR3 loop spans 18 amino acids. Germline V gene sequence: CDR1 MNHEY, CDR2 SMNVEV (reference sequence). V gave up 2 bases and J gave up 2 bases; unmatched junction bases: 13. The CDR3 spells CASSLVTPRTGWQETQYF. The CDR3 nucleotides read TGTGCCAGCAGTTTAGTTACACCTCGGACAGGGTGGCAAGAGACCCAGTACTTC.

This sequence joins TRBV7-8 and TRBJ2-3; D is unresolved. The germline V and J ends were trimmed by 1 base and 2 bases, with 13 bases remaining between them. Per the germline V gene, CDR1 is SGHVS and CDR2 is FQNEAQ. There are 16 residues in the CDR3. CDR3 loop: CASSLGDWHNTDTQYF. CDR3 DNA sequence: TGTGCCAGCAGCTTAGGAGACTGGCATAACACAGATACGCAGTATTTT.

The chain employs TRBV9 and TRBJ2-3, with 7 bases lining up with TRBD1. Trimming took 3 bases from V and 3 from J; bases not matched to a gene: 7. The germline gives CDR1 SGDLS, CDR2 YYNGEE. There are 15 residues in the CDR3. CDR3 amino acids: CASSGQGRGTDTQYF. CDR3 nucleotide sequence: TGTGCCAGCAGCGGACAGGGACGTGGAACAGATACGCAGTATTTT.

The chain recombines TRBV30 with TRBJ2-7; a possible D gene is TRBD1 (6 bases). Germline CDR1 GTSNPN, CDR2 SVGIG (reference sequence). Trimming shortened V by 3 bases and J by 9 bases, and 15 bases separated the two germline ends. The CDR3 contains 12 residues. The CDR3 nucleotides are TGTGCCTGGAGGACAGGTCCCCGAGGGCAGTACTTC. This translates into CAWRTGPRGQYF.

This chain connects TRBV28 to TRBJ2-5; perhaps TRBD2 as D (5 bases). The germline V and J ends were trimmed by 8 bases and 1 base, with 14 bases remaining between them. This CDR3 is built from 14 residues. Looked up from germline, CDR1 is MDHEN and CDR2 is SYDVKM. The CDR3 loop reads CASLGAVLQETQYF. As DNA, the CDR3 is TGTGCCAGCCTGGGAGCAGTCCTCCAAGAGACCCAGTACTTC.

J is TRBJ1-1 and V is TRBV11-3; 8 bases agree with TRBD1. CDR1 is SGHNT and CDR2 is YENEEA in the germline V gene. The V gene end was trimmed by 5 bases and the J gene end by 1 base; junction bases not matched to a gene: 6. This CDR3 is built from 15 residues. CDR3 in DNA: TGTGCCAGCAGCACAGGGGGAAAAAGGAACACTGAAGCTTTCTTT. Protein: CASSTGGKRNTEAFF.

The rearrangement links TRBV29-1 to TRBJ2-7; TRBD2 aligns across 12 bases. The V gene's germline CDR1 is SQVTM and CDR2 ANQGSEA. The length of the CDR3 is 16 residues. Germline trimming cut 4 bases from V and 5 bases from J; bases unmatched to any gene: 12. The CDR3 reads CSVVASATSGSDEQYF. CDR3 nucleotide sequence: TGCAGCGTTGTGGCCTCAGCGACTAGCGGGAGCGACGAGCAGTACTTC.

V gene TRBV5-4 combines with J gene TRBJ2-4; D remains ambiguous. The CDR3 loop spans 13 amino acids. The germline V and J ends were trimmed by 2 bases and 2 bases, with 5 bases remaining between them. CDR1 is SGHNT, CDR2 YYREEE, per germline (reference sequence). CDR3 DNA sequence: TGTGCCAGCAGCTTTGCGTCCAAAAACATTCAGTACTTC. Encoded protein: CASSFASKNIQYF.

The rearrangement joins TRBV7-2 to TRBJ1-2, with 8 bases lining up with TRBD1. J gave up 1 base and V 7 bases, and 8 bases lay outside the gene matches. The CDR3 runs to 15 residues. Germline CDR1 and CDR2: SGHTA and FQGNSA. CDR3 sequence (DNA): TGTGCCAGCACGCAACAGGGGGGACTTAACTATGGCTACACCTTC. Amino acid sequence: CASTQQGGLNYGYTF.